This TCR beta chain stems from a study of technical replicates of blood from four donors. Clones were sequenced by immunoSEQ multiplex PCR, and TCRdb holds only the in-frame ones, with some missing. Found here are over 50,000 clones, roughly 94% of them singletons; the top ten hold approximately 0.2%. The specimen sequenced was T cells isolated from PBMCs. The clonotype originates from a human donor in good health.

Here the CDR3 DNA reads TGCGCCAGCAGCTTGAGAGGGAACTATGGCTACACCTTC. It is translated as CASSLRGNYGYTF. The rearrangement links TRBV5-1 to TRBJ1-2; no reliable D call. CDR3 length equals 13 residues. The germline V gene has CDR1 SGHRS and CDR2 YFSETQ. Between the trimmed V and J ends, which lost 1 base and 2 bases, there was a span of 6 bases.